Presented here are 2 T cell receptor beta chains from one specimen sequenced in a study of regulatory T cells in long-lasting Graves disease. Stated time point: newly diagnosed GD, antithyroid drugs for less than 3 months. PBMCs provided the RNA from which the TCR library was made. Building the TCR beta libraries relied on iRepertoire HTBI primers, and CDR3 regions underwent Arm-PCR. TCRdb ran MiXCR on the multiplex PCR reads and lists one entry per CDR3 protein. The data contain roughly 510,000 distinct CDR3 sequences, about 16% of them seen just once; the ten biggest clones take up 12%. These data were likewise used in another study, on T cells in Graves' hyperthyroidism and ophthalmopathy.

This sample comprised peripheral blood mononuclear cells (PBMCs), obtained at new diagnosis, from a patient treated with antithyroid drugs. Receptors were obtained from a man younger than 30 with Graves disease.

This clonotype was seen many times. The genes are TRBV11-2 and TRBJ2-1, with 10 bases that match TRBD2. V lost 2 bases and J lost 9; bases outside the gene matches: 7. CDR3 length: 15 residues. Germline CDR1 SGHAT, CDR2 FQNNGV. The CDR3 DNA reads TGTGCCAGCAGCTTAACAGCGGGAGGGGTGGGTGAGCAGTTCTTC. It yields the protein CASSLTAGGVGEQFF.

This clonotype was seen more than once but under ten times. The junction departs from germline at one end; a sequencing error may be responsible. The V and J genes are TRBV18 and TRBJ2-7; possibly TRBD1 for D (6 bases). This CDR3 is built from 16 residues. CDR1 KGHSH and CDR2 LQKENI come from the germline V gene. The CDR3 region is CASSPPNGQPAYGQYF. For the CDR3, the DNA is TGTGCCAGCTCACCCCCCAACGGACAGCCAGCCTACGGGCAGTACTTC.